This T cell receptor beta chain was sequenced in a study of shared clonotypes between healthy human individuals (dated by TCRdb to the early 2020s). For context, the study as a whole: The cohort comprised a couple of women and a few men aged 18 to 49 years. Each donor's leukapheresis produced roughly between roughly 0.85 and 10 billion PBMCs. To estimate repertoire size and how much clonotype sharing occurs between individuals, the study deeply sequenced the blood TCR repertoires of five healthy adults. Per donor, three plates each were used for CD4 naive and CD4 memory, two for CD8 naive, and one for CD8 memory. Libraries were prepared and TCR repertoires were sequenced by different laboratories using diverse techniques, in order to increase sequencing depth and limit assay-specific biases.

Healthy HIV-negative adults with no recently reported acute infections or vaccinations were included as donors. All donors were Caucasian adults living in Nashville, Tennessee, USA. Magnetic negative selection was used to enrich CD4+ T cells, after which naive cells were positively selected on CD45RA and the negative fraction became the memory subset. Blood was obtained by leukapheresis, after which PBMCs were separated by Ficoll-Histopaque density gradient centrifugation and cryopreserved in liquid nitrogen vapor phase. Analytical flow cytometry was used to check the purity and quantity of every magnetically sorted T cell population. From each sorted fraction, genomic DNA was isolated and quantified by UV absorbance on a Nanodrop 2000c. Using the deep immunoSEQ assay, multiplex PCR amplified TCR CDR3 regions from genomic DNA. Extracted genomic DNA from each cell subset was spread evenly across all wells of several immunoSEQ 96-well plates, with each plate serving as a replicate. Each replicate PCR for sorted subsets received about 200 ng genomic DNA, equal to around 32,000 T cell genomes. Purified libraries were measured with a Qubit 3.0 fluorometer, size-checked on a Bioanalyzer 2100, and measured again with the KAPA Library Quantification kit. Every immunoSEQ 96-well plate was sequenced on a dedicated single-read 150-cycle Illumina NextSeq 550 flow cell. Regarding the original processing steps: The immunoSEQ output contained only junctional sequences without quality scores, so filtering could not match that applied to full-length reads. Sequences were annotated with PyIR, a Python wrapper for IgBLAST v1.9, and V/J genes and CDR3 were assigned using IMGT germline references. Reads were filtered out if the reads had weak V/J assignments (E-value above 1e-6), no CDR3, stop codons, out-of-frame junctions, or ambiguous translated residues. V3J clonotypes were defined as sequences sharing an identical inferred V gene, J gene, and CDR3 amino acid sequence. To compute the percentage overlap between repertoires, the number of shared unique clonotypes was divided by the size of the smaller repertoire. RTK rarefaction, the Chao1 estimator, and Recon v2.1 estimates of unobserved clonotypes were used to assess repertoire richness. For all TCRbeta clonotypes obtained by the gDNA method from a handful of donors, generation probabilities were computed with OLGA. Not all clones reach the TCRdb copy of this immuneACCESS table, which keeps in-frame sequences only. Checked studies attribute under half of the gap to unresolved V genes and leave the rest unexplained. That table supplies the V and J calls and clone size; D and trimming were determined from the DNA. For this sample there are millions of clones; 93% appear just once. The top ten hold about 0.37% of the sample.

From cysteine to phenylalanine, the CDR3 is 15 amino acids long. CDR3 DNA only is kept here, 45 bases in frame from base 1. From a lookup of the germline V gene, CDR1 and CDR2 are MNHNS and SASEGT. Relative to germline, V is 3 bases shorter and J is 3 bases shorter, with 11 bases between their ends. The full study reports these points: Because the study included only a small number of donors, the genetic and exposure-history diversity represented was limited. Larger estimated clonotype richness was generally found for naive subsets than for memory subsets. Higher generation probabilities were observed for clonotypes shared by all four sorted-subset donors than for non-shared clonotypes. Incomplete sequencing was indicated by rarefaction of sorted-subset datasets, despite the large sequencing depth. When several donors were compared, the shared fraction of clonotypes was approximately 5% for naive CD4, approximately 3.5% for naive CD8, 2% to 2.5% for memory CD4, and under 0.5% for memory CD8. Pairwise subsampling led to the expectation that sequencing depth would affect the degree of clonotype sharing among donors. Sampling was restricted to blood, and TCR repertoires in tissue are likely to differ from TCR repertoires in blood.

A remark on this clone: Its antigen has not been determined. Base qualities are not recorded, but no much larger clone differs from it by a single base.

The chain joins TRBV6-1 to TRBJ1-4; a tentative D match to TRBD1 spans 5 bases. The receptor was derived from a man aged 18 to 29 in good health. Some clones in this sample may be carry-over from other donors' samples. The sample consisted of naive CD4+ T cells from PBMCs. The sample's cell subset or site, from its label and the paper: CD45RA+ positively selected. The DNA reads as follows: TGTGCCAGCAGTGATAGGACACGGGCTAATGAAAAACTGTTTTTT. This encodes CASSDRTRANEKLFF.